This paragraph reports one T cell receptor (beta chain). Its antigen remains unknown. The V and J ends lost 0 bases and 5 bases respectively, with 15 bases between them. Germline-derived CDR1 and CDR2 are SGHRS and YFSETQ. CDR3 length equals 15 residues. Some second doses came at about 4 weeks and others at about 12 weeks; these were pooled. This record comes from a study of T cell responses to AZD1222 COVID-19 vaccine. Study-wide findings and caveats: Baseline seropositives among AZD1222 recipients totaled only five to seven. Most donors were white British and more were female, and clonal diversity was possibly underestimated. After the peak T cell response, and only then, were repertoires sampled.

Method: immunoSEQ multiplex PCR; TCRdb's copy keeps in-frame clones and lacks some. The sample carries around 99,000 clones, around nine tenths recorded once. The input for sequencing was peripheral blood, taken 28 days after the second AZD1222 dose. This TCR was recovered from an adult who received the AZD1222 COVID-19 vaccine. The rearrangement joins TRBV5-1 to TRBJ2-7, with D possibly TRBD1 on 6 matching bases. The CDR3 DNA reads TGCGCCAGCAGCTTGGCCCTGACAGGTATGAACGAGCAGTACTTC. Protein product: CASSLALTGMNEQYF. Together with reference TRBV5-1 and TRBJ2-7, the CDR3 gives the full variable domain: KAGVTQTPRYLIKTRGQQVTLSCSPISGHRSVSWYQQTPGQGLQFLFEYFSETQRNKGNFPGRFSGRQFSNSRSEMNVSTLELGDSALYLCASSLALTGMNEQYFGPGTRLTVT.